This TCR beta chain was found in a study of Graves' ophthalmopathy and Graves' hyperthyroidism (dated by TCRdb to the late 2010s). Study-wide context: Hyperthyroidism was considered stable if no progression to ophthalmopathy occurred within 18 months of follow-up. The study used signatures of the TCR beta repertoire to tell Graves' ophthalmopathy apart from Graves' hyperthyroidism and to predict which patients would progress to ophthalmopathy. In total, over 130 blood samples were TCR-sequenced: approximately 42 ophthalmopathy, some 75 hyperthyroidism and about 17 hyperthyroidism-to-ophthalmopathy patients. A discovery set of about a hundred patients (around 45 ophthalmopathy, 55 to 65 stable hyperthyroidism) was enrolled to explore V-J signatures distinguishing ophthalmopathy from hyperthyroidism. The independent validation cohort included about 20 hyperthyroidism patients plus 17 patients who later progressed from hyperthyroidism to ophthalmopathy. T-cell repertoires of thyroid tissue and blood were compared in five or six hyperthyroidism patients. After sampling, hyperthyroidism patients received methimazole starting at 30 mg daily, and ophthalmopathy patients received high-dose intravenous methylprednisolone. Overall results and qualifications from the work: Most of the expanded thyroid clonotypes with a frequency above 0.001 were also detected in blood, and it was suggested that the thyroid immune response may be reflected by blood repertoires. In validation, the model predicted ophthalmopathy progression with about 70% sensitivity and roughly 78% specificity; some 13 predicted patients were CT-confirmed with GO in a median of around 6 months. In cross-validation, the 13-signature model distinguished ophthalmopathy from stable hyperthyroidism with about 88% sensitivity and approximately 81% specificity, and in the test set the corresponding values were roughly 78% and 74%. Sample size was not statistically predetermined, and group allocation was not concealed from the investigators.

Worth noting for this clonotype: Which antigen it targets is not known. No base quality information exists; no much larger clone differs at one position.

The hyperthyroidism patients were 18 to 65 years old and newly diagnosed, with a disease duration of less than 2 months. Anyone with other autoimmune diseases, uncontrolled infections, pregnancy or lactation was excluded from the study. Diagnosis was based on clinical symptoms, serum thyroxine, TRAb, thyroid ultrasound and orbital computed tomography. Trizol reagent was used to extract the total RNA, and its quality was then checked on an Agilent 2100 Bioanalyzer. TCR beta CDR3 regions were amplified from RNA transcripts for repertoire sequencing. HTBI primers and the Qiagen OneStep RT-PCR kit were used in a first-round RT-PCR, which was followed by a second-round multiplex PCR, size selection and purification. Sequencing of the libraries was carried out on an Illumina HiSeq2000 in paired-end mode with 100 bp reads. Processing in the source paper ran as follows. SOAPnuke was used for read processing, and reads with adapters, uncalled bases, a mean Phred below 15, or no exact constant-primer or identifier match were discarded. COPE v1.2.5 was used to merge high-quality paired reads. Clonotypes were defined as unique nucleotide sequences and were aligned to IMGT TRB V, D and J references using MiTCR v1.1. Only V-J combinations with frequency above 0.0001 were analysed, covering about 99% of repertoires. A TCR clonal expansion and chaos score per V-J combination was defined as the ratio of F50 clonal expansion to chaos observed in the TCRdist matrix. Welch's t-statistics and random forest were used to narrow the features down to around 12 V-J combinations, which were then fed into a naive Bayes classifier. The Morisita-Horn index was used to measure how similar the thyroid and blood repertoires were. The public reads were reanalyzed by TCRdb: fastp trimming at Q25, MiXCR alignment, in-frame beta chains only. Every distinct CDR3 protein forms one entry, paired with its most common genes and DNA. The V and J calls were determined by TCRdb, not by the authors. For this sample there are about 1.1 million distinct CDR3 sequences; about 40% appear just once. Roughly 10% of the sample is held by the ten biggest clonotypes.

The germline V gene specifies SGHRS as CDR1 and YFSETQ as CDR2. V is clipped by 1 base and J by 11 bases, and the sequence between their germline boundaries is 19 bases long. The CDR3 sequence holds 15 residues, the cysteine and phenylalanine included. Here the CDR3 DNA is all that survives: 45 bases in frame from base 1. The TCR comes from an adult man with Graves' hyperthyroidism. Rearrangement joined TRBV5-1 to TRBJ1-5, with the D segment identity uncertain. Sequencing was performed on peripheral blood or thyroid tissue (not recorded which). The bases read TGCGCCAGCAGCTTGAGGGAGGACTGGCAAGAGACCCAGCATTTT. It translates to CASSLREDWQETQHF.